This T cell receptor beta chain appears in the sequencing data of a study of T cell responses to AZD1222 COVID-19 vaccine. Overall study results and limits: It should be noted that donors were predominantly white British and more often female, and clonal diversity was possibly underestimated.

Clones were sequenced by immunoSEQ multiplex PCR, and TCRdb holds only the in-frame ones, with some missing. Among some 200,000 clones listed, approximately 95% were seen once. There are 15 residues in the CDR3. V gave up 2 bases and J gave up 4 bases, with 11 bases separating them. Looked up from germline, CDR1 is KGHSH and CDR2 is LQKENI. As regards this clone: Its antigen is as yet unknown.

The receptor comes from an adult in good health. The rearrangement joins TRBV18 to TRBJ2-2, with unresolved D. The starting material was peripheral blood, obtained on day 0 of AZD1222 vaccination. The CDR3 here is CASSPLGRTTGELFF. The CDR3 nucleotides are TGTGCCAGCTCACCATTAGGCAGGACCACCGGGGAGCTGTTTTTT.